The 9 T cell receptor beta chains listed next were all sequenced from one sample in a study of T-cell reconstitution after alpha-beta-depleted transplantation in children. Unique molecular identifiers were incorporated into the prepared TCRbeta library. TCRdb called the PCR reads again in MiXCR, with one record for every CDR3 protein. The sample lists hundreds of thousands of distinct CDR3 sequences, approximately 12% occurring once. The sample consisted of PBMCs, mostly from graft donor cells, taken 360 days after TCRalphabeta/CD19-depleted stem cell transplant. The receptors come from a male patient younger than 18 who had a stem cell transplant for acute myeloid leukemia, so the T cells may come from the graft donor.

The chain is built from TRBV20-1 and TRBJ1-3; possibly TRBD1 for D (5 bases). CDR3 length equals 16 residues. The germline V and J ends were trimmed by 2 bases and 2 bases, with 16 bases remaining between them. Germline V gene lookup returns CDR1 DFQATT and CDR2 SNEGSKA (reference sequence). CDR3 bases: TGCAGTGCTAGACCACCGGGACTCCTTCCTGGAAACACCATATATTTT. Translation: CSARPPGLLPGNTIYF.

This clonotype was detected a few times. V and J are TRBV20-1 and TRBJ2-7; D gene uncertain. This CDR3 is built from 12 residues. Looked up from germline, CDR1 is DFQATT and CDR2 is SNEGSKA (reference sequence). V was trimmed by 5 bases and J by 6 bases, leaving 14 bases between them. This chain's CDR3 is CSADALVREQYF. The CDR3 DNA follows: TGCAGTGCTGACGCCCTAGTGCGCGAGCAGTACTTC.

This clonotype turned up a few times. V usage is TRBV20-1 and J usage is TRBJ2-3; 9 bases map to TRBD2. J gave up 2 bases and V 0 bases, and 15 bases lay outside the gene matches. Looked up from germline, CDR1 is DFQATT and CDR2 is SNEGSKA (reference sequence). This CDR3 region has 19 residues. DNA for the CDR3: TGCAGTGCTAGAGATGGTGCTAGCGGGGCCCTTCGGGTCACAGATACGCAGTATTTT. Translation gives CSARDGASGALRVTDTQYF.

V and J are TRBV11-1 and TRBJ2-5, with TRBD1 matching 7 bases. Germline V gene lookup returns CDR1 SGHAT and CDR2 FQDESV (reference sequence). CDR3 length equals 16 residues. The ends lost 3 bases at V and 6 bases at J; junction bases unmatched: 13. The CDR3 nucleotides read TGTGCCAGCAGCTTTCCCCGGGACAGAGAGGGAAAGACCCAGTACTTC. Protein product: CASSFPRDREGKTQYF.

The CDR3 nucleotides are TGCAGTGCCTCTGAGCCTAGCTCCTACGAGCAGTACTTC. Its translation is CSASEPSSYEQYF. The rearrangement joins TRBV20-1 to TRBJ2-7; no reliable D call. Trimming cost V 6 bases and J 0 bases, with 12 bases left between them. The CDR3 contains 13 residues. Germline V gene data show CDR1 as DFQATT and CDR2 as SNEGSKA (reference sequence).

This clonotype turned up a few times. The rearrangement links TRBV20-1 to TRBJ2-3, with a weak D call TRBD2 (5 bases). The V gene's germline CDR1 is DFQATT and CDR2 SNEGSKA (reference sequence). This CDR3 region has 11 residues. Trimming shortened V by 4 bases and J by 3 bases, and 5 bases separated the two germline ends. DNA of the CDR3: TGCAGTGCTACGGGGACAGATACGCAGTATTTT. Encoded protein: CSATGTDTQYF.

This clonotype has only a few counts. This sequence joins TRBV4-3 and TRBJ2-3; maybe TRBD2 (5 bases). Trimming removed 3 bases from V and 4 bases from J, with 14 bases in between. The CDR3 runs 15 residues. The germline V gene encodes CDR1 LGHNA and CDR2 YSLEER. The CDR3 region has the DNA TGCGCCAGCAGCCATACAGCGGTAAAGGCAGATACGCAGTATTTT. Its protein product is CASSHTAVKADTQYF.

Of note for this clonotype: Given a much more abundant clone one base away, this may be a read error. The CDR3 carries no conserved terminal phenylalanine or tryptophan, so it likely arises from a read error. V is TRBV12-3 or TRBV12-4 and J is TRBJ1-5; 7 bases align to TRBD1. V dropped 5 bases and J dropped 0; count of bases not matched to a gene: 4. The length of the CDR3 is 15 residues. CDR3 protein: CASSPGTASNQPQHC. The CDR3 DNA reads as TGTGCCAGCAGTCCCGGGACAGCTAGCAATCAGCCCCAGCATTGT.

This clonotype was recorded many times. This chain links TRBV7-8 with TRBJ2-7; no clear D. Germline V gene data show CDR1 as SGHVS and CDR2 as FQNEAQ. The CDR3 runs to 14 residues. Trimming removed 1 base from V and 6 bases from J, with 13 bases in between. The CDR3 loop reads CASSLDPSSGEQYV. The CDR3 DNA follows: TGTGCCAGCAGCTTAGACCCTTCTTCGGGCGAGCAGTACGTC.